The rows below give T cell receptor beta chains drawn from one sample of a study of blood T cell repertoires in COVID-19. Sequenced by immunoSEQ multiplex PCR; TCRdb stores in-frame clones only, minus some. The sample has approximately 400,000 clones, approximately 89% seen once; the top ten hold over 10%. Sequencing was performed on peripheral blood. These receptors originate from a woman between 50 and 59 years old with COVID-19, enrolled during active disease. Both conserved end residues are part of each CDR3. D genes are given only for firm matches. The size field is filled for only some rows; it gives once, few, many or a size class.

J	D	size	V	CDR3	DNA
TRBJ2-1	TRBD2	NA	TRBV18	CASSPKREGNEQFF	TGTGCCAGCTCACCGAAGCGGGAGGGCAATGAGCAGTTCTTC
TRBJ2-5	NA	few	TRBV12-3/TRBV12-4	CASSYREQETQYF	TGTGCCAGCAGTTACAGAGAGCAAGAGACCCAGTACTTC
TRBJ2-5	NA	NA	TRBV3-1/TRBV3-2	CASSPMKGGAGYETQYF	TGTGCCAGCAGCCCAATGAAGGGGGGGGCTGGGTACGAGACCCAGTACTTC
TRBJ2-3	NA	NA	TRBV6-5	CASRPGLGTDTQYF	TGTGCCAGCAGGCCGGGTTTGGGCACAGATACGCAGTATTTT
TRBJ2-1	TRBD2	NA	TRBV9	CASSAGTSGIEQFF	TGTGCCAGCAGCGCCGGGACTAGCGGTATAGAGCAGTTCTTC
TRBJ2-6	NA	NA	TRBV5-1	CASSLQGSGANVLTF	TGCGCCAGCAGTCTACAGGGTTCGGGGGCCAACGTCCTGACTTTC
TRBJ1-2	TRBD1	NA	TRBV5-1	CASSDNRGRGYTF	TGCGCCAGCAGCGATAACAGGGGACGAGGCTACACCTTC
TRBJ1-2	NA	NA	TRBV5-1	CASSLGIYGYTF	TGCGCCAGCAGCTTGGGTATCTATGGCTACACCTTC
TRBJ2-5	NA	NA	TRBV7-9	CASRPDGGETQYF	TGTGCCAGCAGACCGGACGGCGGGGAGACCCAGTACTTC
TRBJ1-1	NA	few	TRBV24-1	CATRERRGSTEAFF	TGTGCCACCAGAGAACGCAGGGGATCGACTGAAGCTTTCTTT
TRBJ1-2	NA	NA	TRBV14	CASSPRGAPGTF	TGTGCCAGCAGCCCCCGGGGGGCTCCGGGCACCTTC
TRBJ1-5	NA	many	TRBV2	CASSRLGGDQPQHF	TGTGCCAGCAGTCGCCTGGGGGGGGATCAGCCCCAGCATTTT
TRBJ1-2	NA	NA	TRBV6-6	CASSYAGRRSGSGYTF	TGTGCCAGCAGTTACGCGGGACGCAGGTCGGGATCTGGCTACACCTTC
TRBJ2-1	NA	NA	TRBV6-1	CASSELGPGSYNEQFF	TGTGCCAGCAGTGAACTGGGGCCCGGCTCCTACAATGAGCAGTTCTTC
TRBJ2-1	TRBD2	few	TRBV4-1	CASSQDIAGGVRRQFF	TGCGCCAGCAGCCAAGATATAGCGGGGGGAGTTAGAAGGCAGTTCTTC
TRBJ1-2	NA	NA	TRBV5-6	CASSLPGYGYTF	TGTGCCAGCAGCTTACCAGGGTATGGCTACACCTTC
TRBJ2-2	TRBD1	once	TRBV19	CASTRTGGLTGELFF	TGTGCCAGTACCAGGACAGGGGGCCTCACCGGGGAGCTGTTTTTT
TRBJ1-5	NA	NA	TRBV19	CASSISRGAGVQPQHF	TGTGCCAGTAGTATAAGTCGGGGGGCCGGGGTTCAGCCCCAGCATTTT
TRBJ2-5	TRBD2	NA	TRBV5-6	CASSLGYGRGETQYF	TGTGCCAGCAGCTTGGGATACGGGAGGGGAGAGACCCAGTACTTC
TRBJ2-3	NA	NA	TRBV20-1	CKSTPERARFF	TGCAAAAGCACCCCCGAGCGGGCTCGTTTTTTT
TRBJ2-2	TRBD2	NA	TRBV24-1	CATSDEIGGGPPGELFF	TGTGCCACCAGTGACGAGATCGGGGGGGGCCCCCCCGGGGAGCTGTTTTTT
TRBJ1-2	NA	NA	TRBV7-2	CASSTLIANYGYTF	TGTGCCAGCAGCACACTAATAGCTAACTATGGCTACACCTTC
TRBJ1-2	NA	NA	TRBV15	CATSRDRGIAANYGYTF	TGTGCCACCAGCAGAGATCGCGGCATCGCAGCTAACTATGGCTACACCTTC
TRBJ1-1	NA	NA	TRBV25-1	CASSAPLGEGGKTEAFF	TGTGCCAGCAGTGCCCCCCTCGGGGAGGGAGGAAAGACTGAAGCTTTCTTT
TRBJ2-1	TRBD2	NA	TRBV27	CASSFWRGDDEQFF	TGTGCCAGCAGTTTCTGGCGGGGGGACGATGAGCAGTTCTTC
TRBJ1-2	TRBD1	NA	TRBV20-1	CSATGDGGYTF	TGCAGTGCCACAGGGGATGGTGGCTACACCTTC
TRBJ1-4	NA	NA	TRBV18	CASSPAGLGTEKLFF	TGTGCCAGCTCACCAGCGGGCCTAGGTACTGAAAAACTGTTTTTT
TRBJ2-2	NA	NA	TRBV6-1	CASSEGPTRTVTGELFF	TGTGCCAGCAGTGAAGGGCCCACCCGGACAGTCACCGGGGAGCTGTTTTTT
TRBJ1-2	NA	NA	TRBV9	CASSVDVRGSGGYTF	TGTGCCAGCAGCGTAGATGTCAGGGGATCGGGTGGCTACACCTTC
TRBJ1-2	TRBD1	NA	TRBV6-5	CATIRPTGGEHGYTF	TGTGCCACCATACGTCCTACAGGGGGCGAGCATGGCTACACCTTC
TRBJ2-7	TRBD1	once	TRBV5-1	CASSSDRAHEQYF	TGCGCCAGCAGCTCGGACAGGGCCCACGAGCAGTACTTC
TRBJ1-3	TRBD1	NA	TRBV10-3	CAIRGQVENTIYF	TGTGCCATCAGAGGACAGGTTGAGAACACCATATATTTT
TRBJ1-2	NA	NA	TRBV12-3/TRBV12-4	CASSWGGYGYTF	TGTGCCAGCAGTTGGGGAGGGTATGGCTACACCTTC
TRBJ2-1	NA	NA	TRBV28	CASSLAPQNEQFF	TGTGCCAGCAGTTTAGCCCCACAAAATGAGCAGTTCTTC
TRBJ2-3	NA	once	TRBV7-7	CASSSSPEGTTDTQYF	TGTGCCAGCAGTTCCTCTCCGGAGGGGACCACAGATACGCAGTATTTT
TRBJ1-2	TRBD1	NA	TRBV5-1	CASSSWTGNYGYTF	TGCGCCAGCAGCTCATGGACAGGGAACTATGGCTACACCTTC
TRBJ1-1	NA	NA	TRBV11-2	CASRTSWAVEEAFF	TGTGCCAGCAGGACGTCCTGGGCAGTGGAAGAAGCTTTCTTT
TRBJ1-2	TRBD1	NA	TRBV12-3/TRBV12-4	CASSIDREDGYTF	TGTGCCAGCAGCATAGACAGGGAGGATGGCTACACCTTC
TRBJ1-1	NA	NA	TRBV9	CASRKGENTEAFF	TGTGCCAGCAGAAAGGGAGAGAACACTGAAGCTTTCTTT
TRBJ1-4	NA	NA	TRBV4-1	CASSQDGGLRTNEKLFF	TGCGCCAGCAGCCAAGATGGAGGGTTAAGGACTAATGAAAAACTGTTTTTT
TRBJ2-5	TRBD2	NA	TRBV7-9	CASRESGGQETQYF	TGTGCCAGCAGAGAGAGCGGGGGCCAAGAGACCCAGTACTTC
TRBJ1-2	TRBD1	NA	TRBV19	CASIPGQGSYGGTF	TGTGCCAGTATCCCCGGACAGGGATCCTATGGGGGCACCTTC
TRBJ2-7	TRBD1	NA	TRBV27	CASGGWTGRDTYEQYF	TGTGCCAGTGGGGGGTGGACAGGGAGAGATACCTACGAGCAGTACTTC
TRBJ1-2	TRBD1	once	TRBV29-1	CSVTGTGGITNYGYTF	TGCAGCGTAACCGGGACAGGGGGTATAACTAACTATGGCTACACCTTC
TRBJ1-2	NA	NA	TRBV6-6	CASSSSYGYTF	TGTGCCAGCAGCTCGAGCTATGGCTACACCTTC
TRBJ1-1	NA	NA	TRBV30	CAWSLRGRGDAFF	TGTGCCTGGAGTTTAAGGGGCAGGGGAGACGCTTTCTTT
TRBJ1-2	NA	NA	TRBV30	CAWSVGGDYTF	TGTGCCTGGAGTGTAGGGGGAGACTACACCTTC
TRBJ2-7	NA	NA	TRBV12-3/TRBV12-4	CASSYTRVGQYF	TGTGCCAGCAGTTATACCAGGGTGGGGCAGTACTTC
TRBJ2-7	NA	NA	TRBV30	CAWRQKGLSPYEQYF	TGTGCCTGGCGTCAAAAGGGGCTAAGTCCCTACGAGCAGTACTTC
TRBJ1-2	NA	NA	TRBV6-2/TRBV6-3	CASSYSSRLNYGYTF	TGTGCCAGCAGTTACTCCAGCCGACTCAACTATGGCTACACCTTC
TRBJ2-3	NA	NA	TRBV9	CASGRTPEWGTQYF	TGTGCCAGCGGGAGGACACCGGAATGGGGTACGCAGTATTTT
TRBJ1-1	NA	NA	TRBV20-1	CSARRTEAFF	TGCAGTGCTAGACGGACTGAAGCTTTCTTT
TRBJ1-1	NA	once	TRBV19	CASTETYRREAFF	TGTGCCAGTACAGAGACTTACCGGCGGGAAGCTTTCTTT
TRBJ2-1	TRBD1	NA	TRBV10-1	CASSPGQGYEQFF	TGCGCCAGCAGTCCGGGACAGGGGTATGAGCAGTTCTTC
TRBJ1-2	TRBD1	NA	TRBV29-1	CSAAGGIGYGYTF	TGCAGCGCCGCAGGGGGAATAGGCTATGGCTACACCTTC
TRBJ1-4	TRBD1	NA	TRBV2	CASNTGGRGKLFF	TGTGCCAGCAATACAGGGGGCAGGGGAAAACTGTTTTTT
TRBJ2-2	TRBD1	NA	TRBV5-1	CASSLEGAPNTGELFF	TGCGCCAGCAGCTTGGAGGGGGCCCCGAACACCGGGGAGCTGTTTTTT
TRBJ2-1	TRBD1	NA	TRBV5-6	CASSSGQGAWNEQFF	TGTGCCAGCAGCTCCGGACAGGGGGCCTGGAATGAGCAGTTCTTC